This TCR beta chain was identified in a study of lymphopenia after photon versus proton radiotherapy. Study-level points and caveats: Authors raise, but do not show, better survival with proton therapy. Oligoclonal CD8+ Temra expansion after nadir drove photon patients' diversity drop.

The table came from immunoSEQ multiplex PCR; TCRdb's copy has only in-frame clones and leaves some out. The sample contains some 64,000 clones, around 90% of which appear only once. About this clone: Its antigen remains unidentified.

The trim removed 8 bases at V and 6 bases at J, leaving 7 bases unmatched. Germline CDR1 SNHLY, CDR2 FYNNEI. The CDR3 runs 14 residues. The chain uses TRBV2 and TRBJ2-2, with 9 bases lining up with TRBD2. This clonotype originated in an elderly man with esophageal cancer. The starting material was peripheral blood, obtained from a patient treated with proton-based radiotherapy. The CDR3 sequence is CASLPRTSAGELFF. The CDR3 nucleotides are TGTGCCAGCCTCCCCCGGACTAGCGCCGGGGAGCTGTTTTTT.